This entry lists 20 T cell receptor beta chains sequenced from one sample in a study of vaccination effects on CD4 cells after COVID-19. The antigens of these receptors remain unknown. ViraFEST assay sequencing came after antigen-specific CD4+ T cells were expanded with viral peptide pools. Subsequent to a culture period of nine to ten days, CD4+ T cells were isolated. Nobody among the vaccine recipients had prior SARS-CoV-2 infection (nucleocapsid antibodies were negative). Clones were read by immunoSEQ multiplex PCR, and TCRdb kept only the in-frame ones, dropping some. The sample records just under 45,000 clones, around 80% being singletons. Source: CD4+ T cells from PBMCs cultured with SARS-CoV-2 spike peptides, taken before COVID-19 vaccination. The receptors stem from a human donor who received a COVID-19 vaccine.

The chain has TRBV5-4 and TRBJ2-5, with unresolved D. The V gene's germline CDR1 is SGHNT and CDR2 YYREEE (reference sequence). Trimming cost V 1 base and J 5 bases, with 9 bases left between them. CDR3 size: 13 residues. In nucleotides, the CDR3 is TGTGCCAGCAGCTTGCTTATCGGGGAGACCCAGTACTTC. Translation: CASSLLIGETQYF.

The chain combines TRBV6-5 with TRBJ1-1, with D hard to call. The CDR3 has 12 residues. CDR1 and CDR2 from the germline V gene are MNHEY and SVGAGI. V was trimmed by 8 bases and J by 0 bases, leaving 7 bases between them. The CDR3 bases are TGTGCCAGCGGGCGTATGAACACTGAAGCTTTCTTT. Translating gives CASGRMNTEAFF.

V and J are TRBV30 and TRBJ1-5, with D maybe TRBD1 (6 bases). Trimming left V 4 bases short and J 8 bases short, with 27 bases between. This CDR3 is 17 amino acids long. Germline CDR1 reads GTSNPN; CDR2 reads SVGIG (reference sequence). The CDR3 DNA is TGTGCCTGGACCTCGAAAATCGGGACGGGGGGCGGGAAGCCCCAGCATTTT. As protein: CAWTSKIGTGGGKPQHF.

The chain has TRBV6-4 and TRBJ2-3; D tentatively reads TRBD1 or TRBD2 (5 bases each). Per the germline V gene, CDR1 is MRHNA and CDR2 is SNTAGT. The CDR3 has 15 amino acids. Trimming removed 7 bases at V and 0 bases at J, with 14 bases between. The CDR3 is CASKKGTGSTDTQYF. The CDR3 coding sequence is TGTGCCAGCAAAAAAGGGACGGGGAGCACAGATACGCAGTATTTT.

This clone was seen just once. This chain links TRBV20-1 with TRBJ2-7; D tentatively reads TRBD1 or TRBD2 (5 bases each). CDR1 and CDR2 (germline): DFQATT, SNEGSKA (reference sequence). The CDR3 totals 14 residues. Deletions cut 3 bases from V and 3 bases from J, with 15 bases between. The CDR3 loop reads CSASKVDSGYEQYV. The CDR3 DNA sequence: TGCAGTGCTAGTAAAGTAGACAGCGGCTACGAGCAGTACGTC.

In this sample, this clone turned up a few times. V usage is TRBV7-2 and J usage is TRBJ2-5; D ambiguous. The CDR3 runs to 15 residues. The ends were cut back, 0 bases at V and 2 bases at J, with 10 bases in the middle. Per germline, CDR1 SGHTA and CDR2 FQGNSA. This CDR3 is CASSLANGAQETQYF. In DNA, the CDR3 is TGTGCCAGCAGCTTAGCAAATGGAGCTCAAGAGACCCAGTACTTC.

The chain joins TRBV18 to TRBJ1-1, with D possibly matching TRBD1 (5 bases). The ends were cut back, 6 bases at V and 4 bases at J, with 15 bases in the middle. In germline, CDR1 is KGHSH, CDR2 LQKENI. CDR3 size: 14 residues. Written as DNA, the CDR3 is TGTGCCAGCTCTAGAGGAGGGGTGGGCACTGAAGCTTTCTTT. Translated: CASSRGGVGTEAFF.

This clone came up a few times. The V call is TRBV18, the J call TRBJ1-1; no definite D call. The V and J ends lost 7 bases and 2 bases respectively, with 17 bases between them. This CDR3 comprises 15 residues. Germline assignment: CDR1 KGHSH and CDR2 LQKENI. The CDR3 DNA follows: TGTGCCAGCTGCTCGGAGGTGACACCAAACACTGAAGCTTTCTTT. This encodes CASCSEVTPNTEAFF. Full variable domain (rest looked up from reference TRBV18 and TRBJ1-1): NAGVMQNPRHLVRRRGQEARLRCSPMKGHSHVYWYRQLPEEGLKFMVYLQKENIIDESGMPKERFSAEFPKEGPSILRIQQVVRGDSAAYFCASCSEVTPNTEAFFGQGTRLTVV.

This clone has more than one count but fewer than ten. The V and J genes are TRBV2 and TRBJ1-6, with 7 nucleotides matching TRBD1. The CDR3 has 14 amino acids. Germline V gives CDR1 SNHLY, CDR2 FYNNEI. V lost 6 bases, J lost 7 bases, and 6 bases stayed unmatched. This CDR3 reads CASRVGTDNSPLHF. Here the CDR3 DNA reads TGTGCCAGCAGAGTCGGGACAGACAATTCACCCCTCCACTTT.

This clone was counted once. The chain has TRBV6-5 and TRBJ2-5; 8 positions match TRBD1. Unmatched junction bases numbered 7, after V lost 6 bases and J lost 4 bases. CDR1 is MNHEY, CDR2 SVGAGI, per germline. This CDR3 is built from 14 residues. Here the CDR3 reads CASRGQGRGETQYF. CDR3 nucleotides: TGTGCCAGCAGAGGACAGGGCCGCGGAGAGACCCAGTACTTC.

V gene TRBV10-2 combines with J gene TRBJ2-2, with 9 bases matching TRBD2. Germline CDR1 reads WSHSY; CDR2 reads SAAADI. V shed 4 bases and J 1 base; nucleotides not matched to a gene: 4. The CDR3 sequence is 16 residues long. CDR3 coding DNA: TGCGCCAGCAGTGGACTAGCGGTGATGAACACCGGGGAGCTGTTTTTT. It specifies CASSGLAVMNTGELFF.

In DNA form, the CDR3 reads TGTGCCAGCAGCTCGGGGGGCTATGGCTACACCTTC. Its protein product is CASSSGGYGYTF. The chain combines TRBV7-9 with TRBJ1-2, with D tentatively TRBD1 (5 bases). Germline CDR1 reads SEHNR; CDR2 reads FQNEAQ (reference sequence). With 4 bases removed from V and 4 bases from J, the gap between germline ends came to 7 bases. This CDR3 is built from 12 residues.

This clone showed up just a few times. The chain carries TRBV7-8 and TRBJ1-1; D not resolved. Between the trimmed V and J ends, which lost 1 base and 1 base, there was a span of 10 bases. The CDR3 has 15 residues. The germline CDR1 and CDR2 sequences are SGHVS and FQNEAQ. This CDR3 reads CASSLGRVRNTEAFF. The CDR3 DNA is TGTGCCAGCAGCTTAGGTCGGGTCCGGAACACTGAAGCTTTCTTT.

The V and J genes are TRBV5-8 and TRBJ1-5; no clear D. V was pared by 0 bases and J by 7 bases, with 11 bases between. The germline V gene has CDR1 SGHTS and CDR2 YDEGEE. This CDR3 region has 14 residues. In DNA form, the CDR3 reads TGTGCCAGCAGCTTGGCCGGGATGGAGCAGCCCCAGCATTTT. As protein: CASSLAGMEQPQHF.

CDR3 coding DNA: TGTGCCAGCTCAACCGCGGGGGCGGAAGAGACCCAGTACTTC. Amino acid sequence: CASSTAGAEETQYF. This chain connects TRBV5-6 to TRBJ2-5, with D possibly being TRBD2 (7 bases). The V gene lost 7 bases and the J gene lost 3 bases, with 16 bases spanning the gap. The CDR3 loop spans 14 amino acids. Germline-derived CDR1 and CDR2 are SGHDT and YYEEEE.

The CDR3 nucleotides are TGTGCCAGCGTCGGCGTAAACATTCAGTACTTC. As protein: CASVGVNIQYF. The V and J genes are TRBV6-5 and TRBJ2-4; no clear D. The CDR3 covers 11 residues. In germline, CDR1 is MNHEY, CDR2 SVGAGI. V gave up 8 bases and J gave up 6 bases, with 8 bases separating them.

The chain links TRBV7-3 to TRBJ2-7; D might be TRBD1 (6 bases). Germline V lookup: CDR1 SGHTA, CDR2 FQGTGA. Trimming took off 4 bases at V and 6 bases at J, with 22 bases between the two ends. The CDR3 length is 16 residues. CDR3 nucleotide sequence: TGTGCCAGCAGCTCTAACCCTCGCCAGGGACATGGCGAGCAGTACGTC. Its translation is CASSSNPRQGHGEQYV.

The genes are TRBV20-1 and TRBJ1-2, with unresolved D. V was trimmed by 6 bases and J by 6 bases, leaving 8 bases between them. Looked up from germline, CDR1 is DFQATT and CDR2 is SNEGSKA (reference sequence). The length of the CDR3 is 10 residues. The CDR3 region is CSAQKDGYTF. The CDR3 DNA sequence: TGCAGTGCCCAAAAAGATGGCTACACCTTC.

J is TRBJ2-2 and V is TRBV7-2; D possibly matches TRBD1 or TRBD2 (5 bases each). Per the germline V gene, CDR1 is SGHTA and CDR2 is FQGNSA. The CDR3 covers 14 residues. Trimming took 4 bases from V and 2 from J, leaving 8 bases between them. CDR3: CASSSGPNTGELFF. As DNA, the CDR3 is TGTGCCAGCAGCTCGGGACCCAACACCGGGGAGCTGTTTTTT.

V and J are TRBV5-1 and TRBJ2-5; D is uncertain. V lost 0 bases and J lost 2, with 5 bases in between. CDR3 length equals 13 residues. From germline, CDR1 is SGHRS and CDR2 YFSETQ. CDR3 loop: CASSLEPQETQYF. The CDR3, as DNA: TGCGCCAGCAGCTTGGAGCCTCAAGAGACCCAGTACTTC.